This TCR beta chain originates from a study of human thymus T cells. Whole-study results and caveats: Thymic and blood repertoires seemed to show skewed V and J gene use.

As concerns this clone: Its specificity is unknown.

CDR1 is ENHRY, CDR2 SYGVKD, per germline. Trimming removed 10 bases at V and 5 bases at J, with 12 bases between. This CDR3 contains 12 residues. Serving as donors were healthy Finnish infants, each of whom was having open corrective surgery for congenital heart defects. Only four of the eight donors provided a 0.5-1 mL blood sample. Blood DNA came from all available leukocytes, not a fixed cell number. TCRdb's copy holds only in-frame clones and misses some; the assay was immunoSEQ multiplex PCR. The table shows tens of thousands of clones, with just under 95% occurring only once. The J gene is TRBJ2-1, the V gene TRBV10-3; a possible D gene is TRBD2 (6 bases). Sequenced sample: blood. The sequence came from a girl under two years old with a congenital heart defect but otherwise immunologically healthy. The CDR3, as DNA: TGTGCCACCAGGGACTGGGACAATGAGCAGTTCTTC. As protein: CATRDWDNEQFF.